The 30 T cell receptor beta chains in this list originate from one sample, sequenced in a study of graft-versus-host responses after intestinal transplantation. Using immunoSEQ multiplex PCR, the repertoire was profiled, and TCRdb retains in-frame clones only, with some absent. Among about 19,000 clones listed, under 75% were seen once. Graft-derived tissue was subjected to processing to liberate intraepithelial and lamina propria lymphocytes. Sample: ileum tissue, taken approximately 3 weeks after intestinal transplant. These receptor sequences come from a human patient who received an intestinal transplant, so some T cells may come from the graft donor.

This clone was counted only a few times. The V and J genes are TRBV9 and TRBJ2-1; 9 nucleotides line up with TRBD2. The ends lost 3 bases at V and 0 bases at J; junction bases unmatched: 10. From germline, CDR1 is SGDLS and CDR2 YYNGEE. CDR3 length: 18 amino acids. DNA of the CDR3: TGTGCCAGCAGCGCGGAGGGACTAGCCTTATCCTCCTACAATGAGCAGTTCTTC. Encoded protein: CASSAEGLALSSYNEQFF.

This clone was observed a single time. In nucleotides, the CDR3 is TGTGCCTGGAGTGCAGGAATGAGCTCCTACGAGCAGTACTTC. It translates to CAWSAGMSSYEQYF. This chain connects TRBV30 to TRBJ2-7; unclear D gene. Germline lookup yields CDR1 GTSNPN and CDR2 SVGIG (reference sequence). The V gene lost 1 base and the J gene lost 0 bases, with 10 bases spanning the gap. This CDR3 has 14 amino acids.

This chain joins TRBV27 and TRBJ2-2; 13 bases are shared with TRBD2. The length of the CDR3 is 19 residues. J gave up 6 bases and V 6 bases, and 16 bases lay outside the gene matches. CDR1 MNHEY and CDR2 SMNVEV come from the germline V gene (reference sequence). CDR3: CASSSALAGGLMVPGELFF. The CDR3 bases are TGTGCCAGCAGCTCGGCACTAGCGGGGGGGCTTATGGTCCCCGGGGAGCTGTTTTTT.

J is TRBJ1-5 and V is TRBV6-1; D might be TRBD1 (5 bases). The CDR3 has 12 amino acids. The germline CDR1 and CDR2 sequences are MNHNS and SASEGT. V lost 3 bases and J 7 bases, leaving 7 bases between the germline ends. The CDR3: CASSEEGQPQHF. The CDR3 coding sequence is TGTGCCAGCAGTGAGGAGGGGCAGCCCCAGCATTTT.

The chain joins TRBV30 to TRBJ2-5; TRBD2 aligns across 9 bases. TRBJ2-7 explains the end of the DNA better; the J call may be wrong. This CDR3 is 14 amino acids long. In germline, CDR1 is GTSNPN, CDR2 SVGIG (reference sequence). The CDR3 reads CAWSGVGGGAEQYF. The CDR3 bases are TGTGCCTGGAGTGGAGTAGGCGGGGGGGCCGAGCAGTACTTC.

This clone appeared once. The chain couples TRBV5-6 to TRBJ2-5, with D perhaps TRBD2 (6 bases). Germline CDR1 reads SGHDT; CDR2 reads YYEEEE. The CDR3 is 14 amino acids. The V gene lost 0 bases and the J gene lost 1 base, with 7 bases spanning the gap. CDR3 in DNA: TGTGCCAGCAGCTTGGCGGGAGCCCAAGAGACCCAGTACTTC. This codes for CASSLAGAQETQYF.

As DNA, the CDR3 is TGTGCCAGTAGTACCCTCCGGGACAACTCTGGAAACACCATATATTTT. It yields the protein CASSTLRDNSGNTIYF. The chain combines TRBV19 with TRBJ1-3; D is perhaps TRBD1 (6 bases). Germline assignment: CDR1 LNHDA and CDR2 SQIVND (reference sequence). V was pared by 4 bases and J by 0 bases, with 13 bases between. The CDR3 is 16 amino acids.

The J gene is TRBJ1-5, the V gene TRBV7-2, with D perhaps TRBD1 (6 bases). Trimming stripped 1 base from V and 6 bases from J, with 7 bases between. The CDR3 runs to 13 residues. Germline V gives CDR1 SGHTA, CDR2 FQGNSA. DNA of the CDR3: TGTGCCAGCAGCTTAGGGGGGCTTCAGCCCCAGCATTTT. Protein sequence: CASSLGGLQPQHF.

This clone has a handful of counts. The V and J genes are TRBV7-2 and TRBJ2-1; D is possibly TRBD2 (6 bases). CDR1 and CDR2 (germline): SGHTA, FQGNSA. The CDR3 is made up of 15 amino acids. The CDR3 sequence is CVSGSLGSSYNEQFF. The CDR3 DNA reads as TGTGTGAGCGGGTCCTTGGGGAGCTCCTACAATGAGCAGTTCTTC.

The CDR3, as DNA: TGTGCCAGCAGCCAAGAAGTATGGGGGGGGTATGAGCAGTTCTTC. Its translation: CASSQEVWGGYEQFF. This chain uses TRBV4-2 with TRBJ2-1; 7 nucleotides match TRBD2. The V gene end was trimmed by 0 bases and the J gene end by 8 bases; junction bases not matched to a gene: 7. CDR1 is LGHNA and CDR2 is YNFKEQ in the germline V gene. There are 15 residues in the CDR3.

This clone was seen a handful of times. This rearrangement joins TRBV6-6 to TRBJ2-6; no definite D call. CDR3 size: 16 residues. Germline loops: CDR1 MNHNY, CDR2 SVGAGI (reference sequence). The ends were cut back, 2 bases at V and 0 bases at J, with 8 bases in the middle. The CDR3 bases are TGTGCCAGCAGTTACGCATACAGCTCTGGGGCCAACGTCCTGACTTTC. This sequence encodes CASSYAYSSGANVLTF.

The gene calls are TRBV7-9 and TRBJ2-5, with 8 bases matching TRBD2. This CDR3 contains 14 residues. V gave up 0 bases and J gave up 5 bases; unmatched junction bases: 2. Per the germline V gene, CDR1 is SEHNR and CDR2 is FQNEAQ (reference sequence). The CDR3 DNA reads as TGTGCCAGCAGCTTAGCCGGGGGGGGCGAGACCCAGTACTTC. Its protein product is CASSLAGGGETQYF.

The V and J genes are TRBV7-2 and TRBJ1-2; 10 bases match TRBD1. There are 16 residues in the CDR3. The ends lost 5 bases at V and 4 bases at J; junction bases unmatched: 10. CDR1 is SGHTA and CDR2 is FQGNSA in the germline V gene. CDR3 DNA sequence: TGTGCCAGCAGCGCAAGACCGGGACAGGGGCGCTATGGCTACACCTTC. This codes for CASSARPGQGRYGYTF.

The chain uses TRBV7-3 and TRBJ1-2, with D possibly matching TRBD1 (5 bases). The CDR3 is 13 residues long. Trimming pared 1 base from V and 8 bases from J, leaving 11 bases between. CDR1 is SGHTA and CDR2 is FQGTGA in the germline V gene. CDR3 sequence (DNA): TGTGCCAGCAGCTTAAGAGGGGAGGGCGGCTACACCTTC. This translates into CASSLRGEGGYTF.

The table lists this clone with a count of one. The J gene is TRBJ2-7, the V gene TRBV28; D gene uncertain. This CDR3 contains 13 residues. Germline assignment: CDR1 MDHEN and CDR2 SYDVKM. The germline V and J ends were trimmed by 7 bases and 2 bases, with 12 bases remaining between them. CDR3 sequence reads: CASTFSSPYEQYF. The CDR3 nucleotides read TGTGCCAGCACCTTTTCCTCCCCCTACGAGCAGTACTTC.

The V gene is TRBV6-1, the J gene TRBJ2-1; D might be TRBD2 (5 bases). V was clipped by 3 bases and J by 7 bases, with 13 bases between them. CDR3 size: 14 residues. CDR1 and CDR2 (germline): MNHNS, SASEGT. The DNA of the CDR3 is TGTGCCAGCAGTGACAGGAGAGGGCTTAATGAGCAGTTCTTC. This gives the protein CASSDRRGLNEQFF.

The chain uses TRBV9 and TRBJ1-1, with a tentative D call TRBD1 (5 bases). Trimming removed 0 bases at V and 4 bases at J, with 16 bases between. The germline V gene encodes CDR1 SGDLS and CDR2 YYNGEE. This CDR3 is built from 16 residues. DNA for the CDR3: TGTGCCAGCAGCGTAGGCTTGGGGGGATCCGGCACTGAAGCTTTCTTT. Encoded protein: CASSVGLGGSGTEAFF.

This rearrangement joins TRBV6-6 to TRBJ1-2; 8 nucleotides align to TRBD1. Germline V gives CDR1 MNHNY, CDR2 SVGAGI (reference sequence). V dropped 3 bases and J dropped 4; count of bases not matched to a gene: 7. The CDR3 has 15 amino acids. CDR3: CASSYGTGPIYGYTF. CDR3 coding DNA: TGTGCCAGCAGTTATGGGACAGGACCAATCTATGGCTACACCTTC.

The rearrangement links TRBV7-8 to TRBJ2-1; tentatively, D is TRBD1 (5 bases). Trimming left V 6 bases short and J 3 bases short, with 18 bases between. This CDR3 region has 16 residues. Germline assignment: CDR1 SGHVS and CDR2 FQNEAQ. CDR3 sequence (DNA): TGTGCCAGCAGTTCGCAGACAGATGGGGTCTACAATGAGCAGTTCTTC. Amino acid sequence: CASSSQTDGVYNEQFF.

CDR3 sequence (DNA): TGTGCCAGCACCGCCGCGTTTGGCTACACCTTC. This encodes CASTAAFGYTF. This chain links TRBV6-1 with TRBJ1-2; D call uncertain. Germline V gives CDR1 MNHNS, CDR2 SASEGT. Trimming stripped 7 bases from V and 7 bases from J, with 10 bases between. The CDR3 has 11 residues.

The J gene is TRBJ2-1, the V gene TRBV5-1; a weak D match, TRBD2 (5 bases). Germline CDR1 is SGHRS and CDR2 is YFSETQ. There are 17 residues in the CDR3. The ends were cut back, 1 base at V and 3 bases at J, with 17 bases in the middle. Written as DNA, the CDR3 is TGCGCCAGCAGCTTGCTGCTTGGGGAAGGACTCTACAATGAGCAGTTCTTC. Protein sequence: CASSLLLGEGLYNEQFF.

The CDR3 here is CASSKGVATNEKLFF. The CDR3 DNA sequence: TGTGCCAGCAGCAAAGGGGTTGCAACTAATGAAAAACTGTTTTTT. This chain joins TRBV7-6 and TRBJ1-4; D may be TRBD1 (5 bases). CDR3 length: 15 residues. The germline V gene encodes CDR1 SGHVS and CDR2 FNYEAQ. Trimming stripped 5 bases from V and 0 bases from J, with 10 bases between.

The chain recombines TRBV7-2 with TRBJ1-2; 10 nucleotides agree with TRBD1. The CDR3 totals 16 residues. V lost 1 base, J lost 4 bases, and 6 bases stayed unmatched. The germline V gene has CDR1 SGHTA and CDR2 FQGNSA. CDR3 nucleotides: TGTGCCAGCAGCTTAGGACAGGGGGCGCGGCCCTATGGCTACACCTTC. Translated, it gives CASSLGQGARPYGYTF.

This chain links TRBV5-5 with TRBJ1-3, with a tentative D call TRBD1 (6 bases). With 5 bases removed from V and 0 bases from J, the gap between germline ends came to 12 bases. CDR1 and CDR2 from the germline V gene are SGHKS and YYEKEE (reference sequence). This CDR3 has 15 residues. CDR3 amino acids: CASSKQGHSGNTIYF. DNA for the CDR3: TGTGCCAGCAGTAAACAGGGTCACTCTGGAAACACCATATATTTT.

The chain recombines TRBV7-8 with TRBJ1-1; perhaps TRBD1 as D (5 bases). The CDR3 contains 14 residues. The V end lost 3 bases, the J end lost 5 bases, and 13 bases lay between the germline ends. Germline CDR1 is SGHVS and CDR2 is FQNEAQ. Here the CDR3 reads CASSFGGRVTEAFF. CDR3 nucleotide sequence: TGTGCCAGCAGCTTCGGGGGACGCGTTACTGAAGCTTTCTTT.

CDR3 bases: TGTGCCAGCACCGGGGGGCGGACGGCCAATTCACCCCTCCACTTT. It is translated as CASTGGRTANSPLHF. The genes are TRBV7-4 and TRBJ1-6; tentatively, D is TRBD1 (6 bases). Between the trimmed V and J ends, which lost 7 bases and 7 bases, there was a span of 17 bases. CDR1 is SGHVT, CDR2 SQSDAQ, per germline. There are 15 residues in the CDR3.

The rearrangement uses TRBV6-6 and TRBJ2-7; D gene uncertain. In germline, CDR1 is MNHNY, CDR2 SVGAGI (reference sequence). V gave up 10 bases and J gave up 1 base, with 5 bases separating them. This CDR3 has 10 amino acids. In nucleotides, the CDR3 is TGTGCCACCCGTTCCTACGAGCAGTACTTC. It is translated as CATRSYEQYF.

CDR3 nucleotide sequence: TGTGCCAGCAGTGAAGCTAGCGGAATTTACAATGAGCAGTTCTTC. Translating gives CASSEASGIYNEQFF. The chain links TRBV6-1 to TRBJ2-1; D possibly corresponds to TRBD2 (6 bases). This CDR3 is 15 amino acids long. The V gene's germline CDR1 is MNHNS and CDR2 SASEGT. V was trimmed by 0 bases and J by 4 bases, leaving 10 bases between them.

The chain recombines TRBV7-8 with TRBJ2-5; tentative D call: TRBD2 (6 bases). Trimming pared 6 bases from V and 2 bases from J, leaving 13 bases between. CDR3 length equals 14 residues. The germline V gene encodes CDR1 SGHVS and CDR2 FQNEAQ. CDR3 region: CASSLGTVQETQYF. As DNA, the CDR3 is TGTGCCAGCAGTCTCGGGACTGTACAAGAGACCCAGTACTTC. The full variable domain, its missing parts supplied by reference TRBV7-8 and TRBJ2-5, is GAGVSQSPRYKVAKRGQDVALRCDPISGHVSLFWYQQALGQGPEFLTYFQNEAQLDKSGLPSDRFFAERPEGSVSTLKIQRTQQEDSAVYLCASSLGTVQETQYFGPGTRLLVL.

The V and J genes are TRBV18 and TRBJ2-1; tentative D call: TRBD2 (6 bases). The CDR3 length is 15 residues. Germline CDR1 and CDR2: KGHSH and LQKENI. The V and J ends lost 3 bases and 1 base respectively, with 10 bases between them. This chain's CDR3 is CASSPPGRSYNEQFF. CDR3 bases: TGTGCCAGCTCACCCCCAGGGAGGTCCTACAATGAGCAGTTCTTC.